The following is a TCR beta chain sequence with its context. This clonotype turned up a few times. There is no known antigen for this receptor. No base qualities exist here, and no much larger clone lies one base off it. The record originates from a study of T cell repertoires in cytomegalovirus infection (dated by TCRdb to between 2018 and 2021). A note on the overall study: Alongside well-studied HLA-B-restricted epitopes, the peptide stimulations were aimed at recently identified HLA-C-restricted CMV epitopes, whose presentation resists viral immunomodulation. Donor HLA type was relevant to the analysis, because carriage of CMV infection together with the matching HLA type was indicated by public TCR beta signatures. The full study reports these points: The ex vivo response was dominated by HLA-C-restricted CMV-specific TCR beta clonotypes, which also provided the single most frequent clonotype in two of eight donors. Carriers of CMV infection plus the relevant HLA type were discriminated by the cumulative frequency of public TCR beta family members in the study cohort and in an independent approximately 360-donor cohort.

Read against the paper, the sample's treatment or condition label means: in vitro stimulation with specific CMV peptide epitopes to enrich CMV-specific T cells. TCRdb lists the instrument as Illumina HiSeq 1500. TCRdb's own reprocessing of the public reads used fastp at Q25 and MiXCR and kept productive beta chains. Rows with one shared CDR3 protein collapse into an entry with the most common genes and DNA. The sample table holds 110,000 to 150,000 distinct CDR3 sequences, of which about 31% were seen once. The biggest ten clones account for 52% of the sample. Reading from cysteine to phenylalanine, the CDR3 counts 16 amino acids. Left in the record is the CDR3 DNA by itself, 48 bases read in frame from the first base. Sequences MNHEY (CDR1) and SMNVEV (CDR2) are obtained from the germline V gene (reference sequence). V is cut by 0 bases and J by 1 base, and the space between the germline ends is 10 bases.

The source material was CD8+ T cells from cultured PBMCs, sampled from culture after CMV antigen stimulation. The chain couples TRBV27 to TRBJ2-1, with the D gene not confidently named. This sequence originates from a human donor in good health (CMV status not recorded). Some clones in this sample may be carry-over from other donors' samples. The CDR3 amino acid sequence is: CASSLSIVGSYNEQFF. The DNA is TGTGCCAGCAGTTTATCGATCGTCGGGTCCTACAATGAGCAGTTCTTC.